The entry below describes one T cell receptor (beta chain). Its antigen is currently unknown. This CDR3 is built from 13 residues. Germline CDR1 MDHEN, CDR2 SYDVKM. V lost 5 bases and J lost 5, with 12 bases in between. Naive CD8 populations comprised CD45RO-negative cells positively selected for CCR7, excluding terminally differentiated effector memory CD45RA+ cells. Produced via immunoSEQ multiplex PCR; TCRdb's table is partial and in-frame only. The data contain some 2.1 million clones, 93% of them seen just once; the ten biggest clones take up approximately 1.6%. The data were taken from a study of shared clonotypes between healthy human individuals. Points from the study as a whole: A few donors showed sharing of approximately 5% of naive CD4 clonotypes.

The sequence derives from a man younger than 30 in good health. Some clones in this sample may be carry-over from other donors' samples. The chain links TRBV28 to TRBJ2-5; possibly TRBD1 or TRBD2 for D (5 bases each). The sequenced material came from naive CD8+ T cells from PBMCs. CDR3: CASSPGAMETQYF. CDR3 nucleotide sequence: TGTGCCAGCAGTCCCGGGGCCATGGAGACCCAGTACTTC.